These 5 T cell receptor beta chains share one sample of origin, sequenced in a study of cytomegalovirus exposure and HLA in healthy donors. Use of 60 Vbeta and 13 Jbeta primers characterized the PCR. Using immunoSEQ multiplex PCR, the repertoire was profiled, and TCRdb retains in-frame clones only, with some absent. Among some 180,000 clones listed, 77% were seen once. Material: PBMCs. The receptors were sampled from a woman in her fifties or sixties in good health and CMV-seropositive.

This chain connects TRBV6-1 to TRBJ1-2, with 7 bases lining up with TRBD1. CDR3 length equals 13 residues. V trimming: 3 bases; J trimming: 3 bases; junction bases outside the gene matches: 1. Germline CDR1 MNHNS, CDR2 SASEGT. CDR3 sequence (DNA): TGTGCCAGCAGTGATACAGGGGACTATGGCTACACCTTC. This codes for CASSDTGDYGYTF.

This chain joins TRBV28 and TRBJ1-2, with no clear D. V lost 3 bases and J lost 2, with 10 bases in between. The germline V gene encodes CDR1 MDHEN and CDR2 SYDVKM. The CDR3 has 14 amino acids. Here the CDR3 DNA reads TGTGCCAGCAGTTTTTTACACCAGAACTATGGCTACACCTTC. Amino acids: CASSFLHQNYGYTF.

The chain combines TRBV6-1 with TRBJ1-3; no reliable D call. Germline V CDR1 and CDR2: MNHNS, SASEGT. The CDR3 contains 12 residues. V shed 10 bases and J shed 2 bases, with 9 bases lying between them. The CDR3: CATDTAGNTIYF. CDR3 in DNA: TGTGCCACCGACACCGCTGGAAACACCATATATTTT.

This clone ranks as medium-sized. This chain uses TRBV6-1 with TRBJ1-5; the D gene is possibly TRBD1 (5 bases). In germline, CDR1 is MNHNS, CDR2 SASEGT. The V end was cut by 2 bases, the J end by 10 bases, with 15 bases between. The CDR3 has 14 amino acids. The CDR3 reads CASSERRDSSPQHF. The CDR3 nucleotides read TGTGCCAGCAGTGAACGAAGGGACTCCTCTCCCCAGCATTTT.

CDR3: CASSPRQKGEQYF. The CDR3 region has the DNA TGTGCCAGCAGCCCCCGACAGAAGGGCGAGCAGTACTTC. This sequence joins TRBV11-2 and TRBJ2-7, with D possibly matching TRBD1 (5 bases). With 5 bases removed from V and 6 bases from J, the gap between germline ends came to 14 bases. Germline values: CDR1 SGHAT, CDR2 FQNNGV. The CDR3 consists of 13 residues.